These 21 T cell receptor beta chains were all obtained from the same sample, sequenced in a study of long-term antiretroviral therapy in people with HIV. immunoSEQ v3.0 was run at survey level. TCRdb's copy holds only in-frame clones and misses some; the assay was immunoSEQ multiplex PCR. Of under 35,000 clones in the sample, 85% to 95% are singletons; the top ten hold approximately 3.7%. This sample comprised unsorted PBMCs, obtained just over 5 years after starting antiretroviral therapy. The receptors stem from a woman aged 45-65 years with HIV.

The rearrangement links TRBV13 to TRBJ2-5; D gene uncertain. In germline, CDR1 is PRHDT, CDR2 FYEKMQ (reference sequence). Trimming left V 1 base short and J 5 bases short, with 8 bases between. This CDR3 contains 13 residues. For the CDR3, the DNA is TGTGCCAGCAGCTTAGACGGCGATGAGACCCAGTACTTC. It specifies CASSLDGDETQYF.

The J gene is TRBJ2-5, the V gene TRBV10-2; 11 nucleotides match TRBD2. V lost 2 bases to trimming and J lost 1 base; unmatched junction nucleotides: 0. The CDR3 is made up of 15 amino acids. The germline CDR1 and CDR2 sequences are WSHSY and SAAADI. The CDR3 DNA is TGCGCCAGCAGTGAGCTAGCGGGGGGCCAAGAGACCCAGTACTTC. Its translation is CASSELAGGQETQYF.

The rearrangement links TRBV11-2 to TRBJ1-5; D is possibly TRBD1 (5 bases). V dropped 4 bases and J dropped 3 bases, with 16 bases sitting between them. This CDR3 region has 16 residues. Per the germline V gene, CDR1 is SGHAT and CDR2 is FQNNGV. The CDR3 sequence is CASSYGGSMTNQPQHF. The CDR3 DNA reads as TGTGCCAGCAGCTACGGGGGTTCCATGACCAATCAGCCCCAGCATTTT. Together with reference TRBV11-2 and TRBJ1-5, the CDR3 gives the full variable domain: EAGVAQSPRYKIIEKRQSVAFWCNPISGHATLYWYQQILGQGPKLLIQFQNNGVVDDSQLPKDRFSAERLKGVDSTLKIQPAKLEDSAVYLCASSYGGSMTNQPQHFGDGTRLSIL.

The chain's CDR3 is CAVGGTLGGEQFF. The CDR3 DNA reads TGTGCCGTTGGGGGGACCTTAGGGGGTGAGCAGTTCTTC. The gene calls are TRBV6-1 and TRBJ2-1; D possibly matches TRBD1 or TRBD2 (6 bases each). Germline assignment: CDR1 MNHNS and CDR2 SASEGT. The CDR3 is 13 amino acids. V lost 11 bases, J lost 9 bases, and 20 bases lay in between.

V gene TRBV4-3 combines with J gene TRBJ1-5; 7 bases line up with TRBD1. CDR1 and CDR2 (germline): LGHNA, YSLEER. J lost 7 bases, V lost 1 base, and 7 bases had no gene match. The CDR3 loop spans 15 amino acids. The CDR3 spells CASSQVQGTGQPQHF. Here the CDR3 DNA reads TGCGCCAGCAGCCAAGTACAGGGGACGGGGCAGCCCCAGCATTTT.

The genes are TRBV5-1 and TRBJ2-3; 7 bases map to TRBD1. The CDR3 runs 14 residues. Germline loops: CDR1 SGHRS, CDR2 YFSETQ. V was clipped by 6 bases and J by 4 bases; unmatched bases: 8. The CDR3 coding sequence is TGCGCCAGCACCCAAGGGGGCAGGGCAGATACGCAGTATTTT. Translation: CASTQGGRADTQYF. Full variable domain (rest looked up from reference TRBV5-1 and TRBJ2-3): KAGVTQTPRYLIKTRGQQVTLSCSPISGHRSVSWYQQTPGQGLQFLFEYFSETQRNKGNFPGRFSGRQFSNSRSEMNVSTLELGDSALYLCASTQGGRADTQYFGPGTRLTVL.

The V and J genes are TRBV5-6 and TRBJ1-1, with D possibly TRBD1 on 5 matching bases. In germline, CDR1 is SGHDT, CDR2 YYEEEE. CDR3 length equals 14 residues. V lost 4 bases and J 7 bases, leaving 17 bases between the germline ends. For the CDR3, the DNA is TGTGCCAGCAGCCGGGGCCTCCAGCACGATGAAGCTTTCTTT. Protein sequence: CASSRGLQHDEAFF.

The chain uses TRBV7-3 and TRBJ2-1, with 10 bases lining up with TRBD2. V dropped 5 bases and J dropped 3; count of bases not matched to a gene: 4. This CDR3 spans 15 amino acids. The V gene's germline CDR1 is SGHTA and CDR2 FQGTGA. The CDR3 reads CASSQSGGGYNEQFF. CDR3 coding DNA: TGTGCCAGCAGCCAAAGCGGGGGGGGCTACAATGAGCAGTTCTTC.

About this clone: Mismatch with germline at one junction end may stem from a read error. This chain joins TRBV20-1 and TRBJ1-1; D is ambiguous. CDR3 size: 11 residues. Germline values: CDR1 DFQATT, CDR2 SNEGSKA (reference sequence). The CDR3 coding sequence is TGCAGTGCTAGCCAAAACATTGAAGCTTTCTTT. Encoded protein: CSASQNIEAFF.

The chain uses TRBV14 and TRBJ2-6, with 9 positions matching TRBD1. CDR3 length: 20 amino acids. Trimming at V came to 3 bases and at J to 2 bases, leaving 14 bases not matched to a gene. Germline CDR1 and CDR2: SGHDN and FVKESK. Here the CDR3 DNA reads TGTGCCAGCAGCCACCACTTGGGGGAACAGGGGGCCGCTGGGGCCAACGTCCTGACTTTC. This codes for CASSHHLGEQGAAGANVLTF.

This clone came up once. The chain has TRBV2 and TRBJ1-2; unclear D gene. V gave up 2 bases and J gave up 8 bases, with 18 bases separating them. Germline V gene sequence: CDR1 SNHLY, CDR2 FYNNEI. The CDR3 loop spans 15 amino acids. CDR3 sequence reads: CASSESRQGPDGYTF. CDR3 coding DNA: TGTGCCAGCAGTGAATCCCGGCAAGGGCCAGACGGCTACACCTTC.

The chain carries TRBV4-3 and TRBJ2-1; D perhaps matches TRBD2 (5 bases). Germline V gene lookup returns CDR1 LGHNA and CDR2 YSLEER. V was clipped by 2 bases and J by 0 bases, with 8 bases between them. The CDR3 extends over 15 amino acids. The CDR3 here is CASSQRLSSYNEQFF. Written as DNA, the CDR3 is TGCGCCAGCAGCCAACGACTAAGCTCCTACAATGAGCAGTTCTTC.

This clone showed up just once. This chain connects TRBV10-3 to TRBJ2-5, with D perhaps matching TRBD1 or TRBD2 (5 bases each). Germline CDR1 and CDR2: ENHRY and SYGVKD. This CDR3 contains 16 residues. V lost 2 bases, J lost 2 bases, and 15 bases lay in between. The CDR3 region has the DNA TGTGCCATCAGTGAGGGGGACCGCAGCTCTCAAGAGACCCAGTACTTC. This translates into CAISEGDRSSQETQYF.

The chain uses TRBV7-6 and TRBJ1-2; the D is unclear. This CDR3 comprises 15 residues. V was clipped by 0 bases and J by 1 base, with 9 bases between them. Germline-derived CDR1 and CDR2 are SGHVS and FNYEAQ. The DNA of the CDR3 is TGTGCCAGCAGCTTAGCAGGTGGCAGTAACTATGGCTACACCTTC. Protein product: CASSLAGGSNYGYTF.

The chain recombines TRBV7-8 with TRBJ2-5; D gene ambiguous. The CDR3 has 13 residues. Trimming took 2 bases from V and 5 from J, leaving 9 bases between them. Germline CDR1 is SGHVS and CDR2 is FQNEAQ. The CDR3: CASSLLTGETQYF. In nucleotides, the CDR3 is TGTGCCAGCAGCTTATTAACGGGCGAGACCCAGTACTTC. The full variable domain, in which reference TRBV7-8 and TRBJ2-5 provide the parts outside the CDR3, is GAGVSQSPRYKVAKRGQDVALRCDPISGHVSLFWYQQALGQGPEFLTYFQNEAQLDKSGLPSDRFFAERPEGSVSTLKIQRTQQEDSAVYLCASSLLTGETQYFGPGTRLLVL.

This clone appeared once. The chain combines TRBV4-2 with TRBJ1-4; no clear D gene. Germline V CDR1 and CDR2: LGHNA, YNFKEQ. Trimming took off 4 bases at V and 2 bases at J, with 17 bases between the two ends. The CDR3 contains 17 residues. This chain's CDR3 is CASSPEGSRRTNEKLFF. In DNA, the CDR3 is TGTGCCAGCAGCCCCGAAGGGTCGCGGCGGACTAATGAAAAACTGTTTTTT.

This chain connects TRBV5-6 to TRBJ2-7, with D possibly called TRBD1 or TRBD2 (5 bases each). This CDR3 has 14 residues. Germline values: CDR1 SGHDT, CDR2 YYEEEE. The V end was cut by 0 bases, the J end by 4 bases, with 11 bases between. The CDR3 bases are TGTGCCAGCAGCTTGGATGGGGGTGGGTACGAGCAGTACTTC. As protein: CASSLDGGGYEQYF. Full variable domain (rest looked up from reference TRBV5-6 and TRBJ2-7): DAGVTQSPTHLIKTRGQQVTLRCSPKSGHDTVSWYQQALGQGPQFIFQYYEEEERQRGNFPDRFSGHQFPNYSSELNVNALLLGDSALYLCASSLDGGGYEQYFGPGTRLTVT.

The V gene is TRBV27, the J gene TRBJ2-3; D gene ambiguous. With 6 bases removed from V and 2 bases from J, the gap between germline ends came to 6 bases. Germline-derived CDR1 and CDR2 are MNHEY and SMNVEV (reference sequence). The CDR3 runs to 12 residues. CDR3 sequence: CASSPSTDTQYF. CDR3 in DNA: TGTGCCAGCAGCCCTTCCACAGATACGCAGTATTTT.

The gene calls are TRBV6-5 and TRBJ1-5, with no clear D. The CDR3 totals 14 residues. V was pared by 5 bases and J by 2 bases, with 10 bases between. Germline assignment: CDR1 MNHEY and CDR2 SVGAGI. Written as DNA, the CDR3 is TGTGCCAGCAGTAATAGCGGGGGCAATCAGCCCCAGCATTTT. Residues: CASSNSGGNQPQHF.

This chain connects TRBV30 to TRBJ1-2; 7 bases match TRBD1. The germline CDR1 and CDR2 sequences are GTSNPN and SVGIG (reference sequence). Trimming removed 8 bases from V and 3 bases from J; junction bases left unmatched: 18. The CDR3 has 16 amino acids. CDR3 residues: CAKKGAGWSTYYGYTF. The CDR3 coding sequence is TGTGCCAAAAAGGGGGCCGGGTGGTCGACCTACTATGGCTACACCTTC.

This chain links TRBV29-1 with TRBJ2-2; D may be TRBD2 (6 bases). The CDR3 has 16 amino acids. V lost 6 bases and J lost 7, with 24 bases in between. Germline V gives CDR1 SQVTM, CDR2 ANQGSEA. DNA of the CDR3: TGCAGCGTCTCTGCCCTCGGTGGGGCCGGGGGCGGGGAGCTGTTTTTT. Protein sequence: CSVSALGGAGGGELFF.